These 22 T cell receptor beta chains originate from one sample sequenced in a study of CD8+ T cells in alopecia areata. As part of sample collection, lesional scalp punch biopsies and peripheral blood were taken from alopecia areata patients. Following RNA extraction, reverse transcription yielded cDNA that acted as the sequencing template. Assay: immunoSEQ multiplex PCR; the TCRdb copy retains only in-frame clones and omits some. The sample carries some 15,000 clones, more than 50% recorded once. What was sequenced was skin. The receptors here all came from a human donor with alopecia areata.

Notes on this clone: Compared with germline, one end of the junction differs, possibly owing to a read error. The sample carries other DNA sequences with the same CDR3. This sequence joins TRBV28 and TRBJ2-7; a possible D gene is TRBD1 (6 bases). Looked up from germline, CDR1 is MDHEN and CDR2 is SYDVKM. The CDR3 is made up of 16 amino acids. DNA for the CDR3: TGTGCTAGCAGTCCTCGCGTGGATATGGGGGCCGGTGTGCAGTACTTC. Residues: CASSPRVDMGAGVQYF.

In DNA, the CDR3 is TGTGCCAGCAGCTCCCCCCCGAGGAGCGAGCAGTTCTTC. Translation: CASSSPPRSEQFF. The chain has TRBV7-9 and TRBJ2-1, with D unresolved. The germline V gene has CDR1 SEHNR and CDR2 FQNEAQ (reference sequence). This CDR3 spans 13 amino acids. V lost 4 bases, J lost 10 bases, and 14 bases lay in between.

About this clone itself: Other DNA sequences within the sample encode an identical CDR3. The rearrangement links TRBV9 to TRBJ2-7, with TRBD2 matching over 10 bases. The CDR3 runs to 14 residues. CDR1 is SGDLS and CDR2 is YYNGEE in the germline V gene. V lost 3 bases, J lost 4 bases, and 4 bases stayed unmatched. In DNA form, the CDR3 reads TGTGCCAGCAGCGAAGCGGGAGGGCCATACGAGCAGTACTTC. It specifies CASSEAGGPYEQYF.

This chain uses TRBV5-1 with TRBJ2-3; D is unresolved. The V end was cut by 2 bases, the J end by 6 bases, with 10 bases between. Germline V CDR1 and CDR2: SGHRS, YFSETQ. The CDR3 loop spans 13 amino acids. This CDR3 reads CASSFPGEDTQYF. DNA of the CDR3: TGCGCCAGCAGCTTCCCCGGTGAGGATACGCAGTATTTT.

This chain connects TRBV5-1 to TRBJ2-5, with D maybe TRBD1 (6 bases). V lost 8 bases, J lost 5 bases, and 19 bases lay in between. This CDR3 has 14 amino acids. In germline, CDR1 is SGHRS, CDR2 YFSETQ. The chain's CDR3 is CARNLQGLGETQYF. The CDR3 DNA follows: TGCGCCAGAAACCTACAGGGTTTGGGGGAGACCCAGTACTTC.

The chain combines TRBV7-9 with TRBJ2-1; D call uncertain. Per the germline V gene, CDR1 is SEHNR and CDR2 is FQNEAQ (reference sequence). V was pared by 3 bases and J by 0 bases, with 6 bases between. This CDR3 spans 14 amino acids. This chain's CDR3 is CASSLSSSYNEQFF. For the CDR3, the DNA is TGTGCCAGCAGCTTGTCAAGCTCCTACAATGAGCAGTTCTTC.

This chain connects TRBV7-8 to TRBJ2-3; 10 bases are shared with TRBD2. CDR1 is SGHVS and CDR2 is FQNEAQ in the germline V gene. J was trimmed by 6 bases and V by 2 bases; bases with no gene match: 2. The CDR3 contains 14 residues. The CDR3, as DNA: TGTGCCAGCAGCTTAAGAGCGGGAGGGGATACGCAGTATTTT. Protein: CASSLRAGGDTQYF.

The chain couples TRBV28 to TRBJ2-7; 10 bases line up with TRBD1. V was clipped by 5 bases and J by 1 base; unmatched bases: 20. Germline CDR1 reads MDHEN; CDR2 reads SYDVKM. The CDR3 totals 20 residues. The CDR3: CASSPRPDRGRLHRSYEQYF. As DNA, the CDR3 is TGTGCCAGCAGTCCCCGGCCGGACAGGGGGAGACTTCACCGATCCTACGAGCAGTACTTC.

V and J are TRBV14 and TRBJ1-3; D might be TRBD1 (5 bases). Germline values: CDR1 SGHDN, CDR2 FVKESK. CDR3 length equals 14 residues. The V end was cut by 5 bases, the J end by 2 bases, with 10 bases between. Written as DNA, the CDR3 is TGTGCCAGCAGCGCGCGGGGGACTGGAAACACCATATATTTT. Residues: CASSARGTGNTIYF. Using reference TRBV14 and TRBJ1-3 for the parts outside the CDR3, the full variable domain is EAGVTQFPSHSVIEKGQTVTLRCDPISGHDNLYWYRRVMGKEIKFLLHFVKESKQDESGMPNNRFLAERTGGTYSTLKVQPAELEDSGVYFCASSARGTGNTIYFGEGSWLTVV.

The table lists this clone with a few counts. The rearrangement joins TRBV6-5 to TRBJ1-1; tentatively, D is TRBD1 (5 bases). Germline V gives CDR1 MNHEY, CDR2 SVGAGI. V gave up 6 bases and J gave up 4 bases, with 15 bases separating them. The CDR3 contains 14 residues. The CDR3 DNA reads TGTGCCAGCAGGCGACGGGGGGGAGGCACTGAAGCTTTCTTT. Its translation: CASRRRGGGTEAFF.

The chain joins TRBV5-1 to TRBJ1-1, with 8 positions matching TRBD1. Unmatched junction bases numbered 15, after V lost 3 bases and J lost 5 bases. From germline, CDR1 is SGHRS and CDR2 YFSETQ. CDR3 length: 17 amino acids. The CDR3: CASSSGLTGGLWTEAFF. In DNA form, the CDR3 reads TGCGCCAGCAGCTCGGGGCTTACAGGGGGGCTTTGGACTGAAGCTTTCTTT. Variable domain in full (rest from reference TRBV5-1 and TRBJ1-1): KAGVTQTPRYLIKTRGQQVTLSCSPISGHRSVSWYQQTPGQGLQFLFEYFSETQRNKGNFPGRFSGRQFSNSRSEMNVSTLELGDSALYLCASSSGLTGGLWTEAFFGQGTRLTVV.

The CDR3 bases are TGTGCCAGCAGCTTACGAGGCGGTCTCTCCTACGAGCAGTACTTC. Translated, it gives CASSLRGGLSYEQYF. The rearrangement links TRBV7-9 to TRBJ2-7; D remains ambiguous. Trimming left V 2 bases short and J 0 bases short, with 11 bases between. Germline CDR1 and CDR2: SEHNR and FQNEAQ (reference sequence). There are 15 residues in the CDR3.

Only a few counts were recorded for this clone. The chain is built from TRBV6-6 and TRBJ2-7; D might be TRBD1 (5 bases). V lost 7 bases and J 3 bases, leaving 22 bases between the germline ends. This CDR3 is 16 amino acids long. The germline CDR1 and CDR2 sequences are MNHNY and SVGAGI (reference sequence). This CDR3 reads CASNPLGSDSFYEQYF. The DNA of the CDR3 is TGTGCCAGCAACCCCTTGGGAAGTGACAGTTTCTACGAGCAGTACTTC.

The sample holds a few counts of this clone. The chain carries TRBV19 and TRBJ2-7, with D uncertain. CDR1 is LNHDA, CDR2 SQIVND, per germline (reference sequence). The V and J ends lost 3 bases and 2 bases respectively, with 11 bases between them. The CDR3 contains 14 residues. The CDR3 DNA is TGTGCCAGTAGTATCTCCGGGTTACCCTACGAGCAGTACTTC. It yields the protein CASSISGLPYEQYF.

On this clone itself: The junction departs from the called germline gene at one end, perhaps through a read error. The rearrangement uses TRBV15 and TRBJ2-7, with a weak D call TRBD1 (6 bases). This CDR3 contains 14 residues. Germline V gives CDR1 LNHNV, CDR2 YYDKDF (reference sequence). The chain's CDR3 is CAASSWDKSYEQYF. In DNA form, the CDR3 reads TGTGCCGCCAGCAGTTGGGACAAGTCCTACGAGCAGTACTTC.

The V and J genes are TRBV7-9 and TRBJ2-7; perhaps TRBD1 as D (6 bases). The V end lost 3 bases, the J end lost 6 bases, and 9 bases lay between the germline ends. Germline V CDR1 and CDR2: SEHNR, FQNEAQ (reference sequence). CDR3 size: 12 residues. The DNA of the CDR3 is TGTGCCAGCAGCTTGGACAGCCGCGAGCAGTACTTC. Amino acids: CASSLDSREQYF.

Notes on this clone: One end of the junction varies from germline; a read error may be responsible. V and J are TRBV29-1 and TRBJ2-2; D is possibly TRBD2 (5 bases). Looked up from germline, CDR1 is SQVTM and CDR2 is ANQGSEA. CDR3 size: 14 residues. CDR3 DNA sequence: TGCAGCGTTGTCGCCGAGTATACGCACCGGGGAGCTGTTTTT. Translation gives CSVVAEYTHRGAVF.

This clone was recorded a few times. Here the CDR3 reads CASRGDSYNEQFF. In nucleotides, the CDR3 is TGTGCCAGCAGGGGAGACTCCTACAATGAGCAGTTCTTC. This sequence joins TRBV6-6 and TRBJ2-1; possibly TRBD2 for D (5 bases). Germline assignment: CDR1 MNHNY and CDR2 SVGAGI (reference sequence). The CDR3 extends over 13 amino acids. The germline V and J ends were trimmed by 6 bases and 0 bases, with 6 bases remaining between them.

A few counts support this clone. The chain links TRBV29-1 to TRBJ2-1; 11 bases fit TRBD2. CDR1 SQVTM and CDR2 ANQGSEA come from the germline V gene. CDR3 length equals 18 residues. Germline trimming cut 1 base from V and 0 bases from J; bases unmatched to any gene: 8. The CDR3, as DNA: TGCAGCGTTGAAGGGCTAGCGGGAGGCCCGAGCTCCTACAATGAGCAGTTCTTC. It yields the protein CSVEGLAGGPSSYNEQFF.

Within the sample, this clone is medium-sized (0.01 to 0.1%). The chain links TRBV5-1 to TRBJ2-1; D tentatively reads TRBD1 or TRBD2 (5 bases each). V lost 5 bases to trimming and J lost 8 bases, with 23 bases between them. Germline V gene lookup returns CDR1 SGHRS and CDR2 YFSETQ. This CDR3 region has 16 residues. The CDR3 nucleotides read TGCGCCAGCAGATTGCTCCGGGACGGCTCGGCGGATGAGCAGTTCTTC. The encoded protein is CASRLLRDGSADEQFF.

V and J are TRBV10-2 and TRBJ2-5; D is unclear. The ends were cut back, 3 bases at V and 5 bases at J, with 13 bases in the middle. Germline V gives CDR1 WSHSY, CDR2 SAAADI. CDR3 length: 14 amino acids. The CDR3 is CASSDRKVGETQYF. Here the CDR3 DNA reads TGCGCCAGCAGTGACCGTAAGGTTGGGGAGACCCAGTACTTC.

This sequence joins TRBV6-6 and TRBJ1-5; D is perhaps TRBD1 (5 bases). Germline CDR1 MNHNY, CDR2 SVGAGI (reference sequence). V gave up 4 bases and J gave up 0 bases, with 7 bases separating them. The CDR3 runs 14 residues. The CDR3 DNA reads TGTGCCAGCAGTTTCGGGGGTAGCAATCAGCCCCAGCATTTT. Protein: CASSFGGSNQPQHF.